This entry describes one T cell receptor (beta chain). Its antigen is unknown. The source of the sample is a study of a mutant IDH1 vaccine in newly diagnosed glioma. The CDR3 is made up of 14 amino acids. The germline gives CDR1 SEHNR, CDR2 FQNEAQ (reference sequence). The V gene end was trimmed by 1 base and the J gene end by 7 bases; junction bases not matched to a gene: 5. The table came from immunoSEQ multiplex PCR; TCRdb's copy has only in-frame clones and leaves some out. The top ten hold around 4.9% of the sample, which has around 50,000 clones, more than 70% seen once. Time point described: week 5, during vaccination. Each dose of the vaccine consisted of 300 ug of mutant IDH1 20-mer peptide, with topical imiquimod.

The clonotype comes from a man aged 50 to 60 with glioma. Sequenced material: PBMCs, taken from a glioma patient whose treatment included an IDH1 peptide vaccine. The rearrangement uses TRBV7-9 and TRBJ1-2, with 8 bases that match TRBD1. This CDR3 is CASSLVPDRAGYTF. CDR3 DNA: TGTGCCAGCAGCTTAGTTCCGGACAGGGCTGGCTACACCTTC.